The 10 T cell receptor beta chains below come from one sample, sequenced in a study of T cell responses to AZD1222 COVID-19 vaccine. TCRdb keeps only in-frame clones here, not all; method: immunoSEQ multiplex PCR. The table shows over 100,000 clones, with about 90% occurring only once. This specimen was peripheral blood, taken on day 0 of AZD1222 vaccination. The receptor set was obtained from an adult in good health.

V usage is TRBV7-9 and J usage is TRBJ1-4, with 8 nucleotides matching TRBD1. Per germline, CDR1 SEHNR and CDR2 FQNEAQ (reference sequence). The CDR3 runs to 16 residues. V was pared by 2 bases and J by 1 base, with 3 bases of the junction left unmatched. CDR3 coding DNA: TGTGCCAGCAGCTTACAGGGGGCGAGAACTAATGAAAAACTGTTTTTT. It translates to CASSLQGARTNEKLFF.

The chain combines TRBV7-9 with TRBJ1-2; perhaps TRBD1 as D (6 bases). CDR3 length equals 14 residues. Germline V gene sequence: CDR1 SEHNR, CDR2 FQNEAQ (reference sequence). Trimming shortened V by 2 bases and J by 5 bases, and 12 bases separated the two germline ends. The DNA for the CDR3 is TGTGCCAGCAGCTTATTAGGGGGTTCTTATGGCTACACCTTC. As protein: CASSLLGGSYGYTF.

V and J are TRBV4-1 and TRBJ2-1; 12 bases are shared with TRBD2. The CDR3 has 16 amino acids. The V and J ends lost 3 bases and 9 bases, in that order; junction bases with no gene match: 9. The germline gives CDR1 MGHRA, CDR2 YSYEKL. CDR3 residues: CASSHRLAGDVGEQFF. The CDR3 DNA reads TGCGCCAGCAGCCACCGACTAGCGGGAGATGTAGGTGAGCAGTTCTTC.

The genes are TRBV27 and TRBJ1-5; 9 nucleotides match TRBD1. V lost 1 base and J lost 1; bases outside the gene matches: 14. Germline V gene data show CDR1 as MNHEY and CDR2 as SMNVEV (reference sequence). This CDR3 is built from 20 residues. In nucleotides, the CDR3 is TGTGCCAGCAGTTTATTTGGGAGAGGGACAGGGAGGTTGAGCAATCAGCCCCAGCATTTT. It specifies CASSLFGRGTGRLSNQPQHF.

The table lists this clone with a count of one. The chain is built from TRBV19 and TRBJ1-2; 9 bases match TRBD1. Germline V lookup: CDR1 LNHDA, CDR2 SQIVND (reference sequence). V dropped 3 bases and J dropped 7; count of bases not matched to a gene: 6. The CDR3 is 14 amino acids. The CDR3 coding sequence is TGTGCCAGTAGTATTGGGACAGGGTTTGGTGGCTACACCTTC. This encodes CASSIGTGFGGYTF.

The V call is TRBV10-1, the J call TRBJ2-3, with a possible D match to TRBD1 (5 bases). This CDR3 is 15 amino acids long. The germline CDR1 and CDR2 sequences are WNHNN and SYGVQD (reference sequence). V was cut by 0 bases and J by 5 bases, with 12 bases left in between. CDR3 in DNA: TGCGCCAGCAGTGAGTCCCCGACAGAAGGAGATACGCAGTATTTT. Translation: CASSESPTEGDTQYF.

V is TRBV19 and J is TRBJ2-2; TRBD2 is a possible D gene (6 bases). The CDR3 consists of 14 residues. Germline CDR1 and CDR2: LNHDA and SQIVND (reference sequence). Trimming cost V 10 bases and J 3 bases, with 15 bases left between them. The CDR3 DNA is TGTGCCACCGACCGGGAGCCCTACACCGGGGAGCTGTTTTTT. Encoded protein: CATDREPYTGELFF.

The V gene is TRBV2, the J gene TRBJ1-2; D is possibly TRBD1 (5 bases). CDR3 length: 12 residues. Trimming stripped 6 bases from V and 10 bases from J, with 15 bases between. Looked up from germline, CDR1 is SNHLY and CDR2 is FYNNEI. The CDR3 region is CASRGDRENYTF. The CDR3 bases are TGTGCCAGCAGGGGGGACCGGGAAAACTACACCTTC. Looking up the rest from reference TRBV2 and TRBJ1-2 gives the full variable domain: EPEVTQTPSHQVTQMGQEVILRCVPISNHLYFYWYRQILGQKVEFLVSFYNNEISEKSEIFDDQFSVERPDGSNFTLKIRSTKLEDSAMYFCASRGDRENYTFGSGTRLTVV.

CDR3 loop: CAFTTGGANVLTF. The CDR3 DNA reads as TGTGCCTTCACGACCGGTGGGGCCAACGTCCTGACTTTC. The chain uses TRBV30 and TRBJ2-6; D gene unclear. V lost 7 bases and J lost 3, with 10 bases in between. The CDR3 has 13 residues. The V gene's germline CDR1 is GTSNPN and CDR2 SVGIG (reference sequence).

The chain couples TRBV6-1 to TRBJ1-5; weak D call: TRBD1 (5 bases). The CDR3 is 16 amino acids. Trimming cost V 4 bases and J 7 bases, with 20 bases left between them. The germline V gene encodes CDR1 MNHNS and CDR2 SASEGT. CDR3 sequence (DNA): TGTGCCAGCAGTGGCCAGACAGAGCCCGAGGGGCAGCCCCAGCATTTT. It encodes CASSGQTEPEGQPQHF.